These 5 T cell receptor beta chains originate from one sample sequenced in a study of regulatory T cells in long-lasting Graves disease. For TCR beta, libraries came from iRepertoire HTBI primers and Arm-PCR of CDR3 regions. TCRdb analysed the multiplex PCR reads with MiXCR anew, one entry per CDR3 protein. Of approximately 560,000 distinct CDR3 sequences listed, 15% to 20% are singletons. The time point denotes: newly diagnosed GD, antithyroid drugs for less than 3 months. Scientists built the TCR library using RNA that was extracted from PBMCs. A further study also used this sample, focusing on T cells in Graves' hyperthyroidism and ophthalmopathy.

Sequencing used peripheral blood mononuclear cells (PBMCs), obtained at new diagnosis, from a patient treated with antithyroid drugs. All receptors come from a man aged 18 to 30 with Graves disease.

V is TRBV12-3 or TRBV12-4 and J is TRBJ1-2, with D maybe TRBD1 (5 bases). The CDR3 extends over 16 amino acids. V gave up 5 bases and J gave up 5 bases, with 21 bases separating them. DNA for the CDR3: TGTGCCAGCAGTACCGAGACGCGGGGCTACGGTTATGGCTACACCTTC. Translated: CASSTETRGYGYGYTF.

This clonotype has ten or more counts. The chain employs TRBV27 and TRBJ2-1; 7 nucleotides agree with TRBD1. V shed 6 bases and J 4 bases; nucleotides not matched to a gene: 3. The CDR3 is 13 amino acids. Germline loops: CDR1 MNHEY, CDR2 SMNVEV (reference sequence). The DNA of the CDR3 is TGTGCCAGCAGGGGGACAGCTTACAATGAGCAGTTCTTC. Translated, it gives CASRGTAYNEQFF.

The CDR3: CSVGLRGETQYF. The CDR3 DNA is TGCAGCGTTGGTCTCAGGGGGGAGACCCAGTACTTC. The chain employs TRBV29-1 and TRBJ2-5; 7 nucleotides agree with TRBD1. Trimming removed 4 bases from V and 5 bases from J; junction bases left unmatched: 4. CDR1 SQVTM and CDR2 ANQGSEA come from the germline V gene. The CDR3 extends over 12 amino acids.

The DNA of the CDR3 is TGCGCCAGCAGCAAGAAAGCTAAAACGGAGACGCACTCCTACGAGCAGTACTTC. Protein product: CASSKKAKTETHSYEQYF. The chain links TRBV10-1 to TRBJ2-7; no definite D call. CDR1 and CDR2 (germline): WNHNN, SYGVQD (reference sequence). The V gene lost 6 bases and the J gene lost 0 bases, with 24 bases spanning the gap. The CDR3 consists of 18 residues.

V is TRBV7-2 and J is TRBJ2-7; no clear D gene. The CDR3 sequence is 12 residues long. Trimming cost V 5 bases and J 5 bases, with 10 bases left between them. Germline V CDR1 and CDR2: SGHTA, FQGNSA. This CDR3 is CASSRYDDEQYF. The CDR3 nucleotides are TGTGCCAGCAGCCGCTACGACGACGAGCAGTACTTC.